What follows are 15 T cell receptor beta chains derived from one specimen sequenced in a study of shared clonotypes between healthy human individuals. The naive CD8 subset, CD45RO-negative cells positively selected for CCR7, excluded terminally differentiated effector memory CD45RA+ cells. Sequencing used immunoSEQ multiplex PCR; TCRdb keeps in-frame clones, though not all of them. The data hold hundreds of thousands of clones, with around 95% observed a single time. Input material: naive CD8+ T cells sorted from blood. These receptors all stem from a woman aged 25-40 years in good health.

This sequence joins TRBV27 and TRBJ2-1, with D possibly TRBD2 on 5 matching bases. Germline-derived CDR1 and CDR2 are MNHEY and SMNVEV (reference sequence). Trimming pared 5 bases from V and 5 bases from J, leaving 16 bases between. There are 15 residues in the CDR3. CDR3 nucleotides: TGTGCCAGCAGTGGTGGGAGCCCTTCTAACAATGAGCAGTTCTTC. Protein product: CASSGGSPSNNEQFF.

The chain has TRBV4-2 and TRBJ2-1; 8 bases are shared with TRBD2. CDR3 length: 16 amino acids. Germline CDR1 reads LGHNA; CDR2 reads YNFKEQ. The J segment lost 5 bases and the V segment lost 0 bases, leaving 6 bases of the junction unmatched. The CDR3 reads CASSQEETSEDNEQFF. CDR3 sequence (DNA): TGTGCCAGCAGCCAAGAAGAGACTAGCGAGGACAATGAGCAGTTCTTC.

The rearrangement joins TRBV7-6 to TRBJ2-1, with D hard to call. Trimming took off 7 bases at V and 6 bases at J, with 19 bases between the two ends. In germline, CDR1 is SGHVS, CDR2 FNYEAQ. This CDR3 spans 15 amino acids. CDR3 bases: TGTGCCAGCACTGAATCCCGGATTCCCCCCAATGAGCAGTTCTTC. Amino acids: CASTESRIPPNEQFF.

This chain links TRBV4-1 with TRBJ2-7; no clear D. CDR1 and CDR2 from the germline V gene are MGHRA and YSYEKL. The CDR3 runs 15 residues. Trimming cost V 1 base and J 2 bases, with 12 bases left between them. The chain's CDR3 is CASSQGVTQAYEQYF. Written as DNA, the CDR3 is TGCGCCAGCAGCCAAGGTGTAACGCAAGCCTACGAGCAGTACTTC.

The V call is TRBV4-1, the J call TRBJ2-5, with no clear D. The CDR3 runs 14 residues. V gave up 0 bases and J gave up 5 bases, with 10 bases separating them. CDR1 and CDR2 (germline): MGHRA, YSYEKL. The CDR3 DNA sequence: TGCGCCAGCAGCCAAGACCCCCTCGTGGAGACCCAGTACTTC. It specifies CASSQDPLVETQYF.

V and J are TRBV27 and TRBJ2-7, with 8 positions matching TRBD2. There are 17 residues in the CDR3. CDR1 is MNHEY, CDR2 SMNVEV, per germline (reference sequence). J lost 0 bases, V lost 5 bases, and 12 bases had no gene match. CDR3 sequence: CASSPNLLAALSYEQYF. CDR3 bases: TGTGCCAGCAGTCCAAATTTACTAGCGGCTCTCTCCTACGAGCAGTACTTC.

Notes on this clone: This sample also contains other DNA sequences that code for the same CDR3. The V call is TRBV19, the J call TRBJ2-7; TRBD2 aligns across 11 bases. V gave up 5 bases and J gave up 4 bases; unmatched junction bases: 4. The CDR3 extends over 14 amino acids. From germline, CDR1 is LNHDA and CDR2 SQIVND (reference sequence). The CDR3: CASSPIAGGYEQYF. The DNA for the CDR3 is TGTGCCAGTAGTCCAATAGCGGGAGGGTACGAGCAGTACTTC.

This clone was seen a single time. The V and J genes are TRBV6-5 and TRBJ2-7, with a possible D match to TRBD2 (5 bases). CDR3 length equals 15 residues. The ends were cut back, 0 bases at V and 4 bases at J, with 13 bases in the middle. In germline, CDR1 is MNHEY, CDR2 SVGAGI. This chain's CDR3 is CASSYSKIAWYEQYF. CDR3 in DNA: TGTGCCAGCAGTTACTCGAAGATAGCGTGGTACGAGCAGTACTTC.

The gene calls are TRBV10-1 and TRBJ1-1; D remains ambiguous. Between the trimmed V and J ends, which lost 3 bases and 5 bases, there was a span of 10 bases. This CDR3 spans 13 amino acids. The germline V gene encodes CDR1 WNHNN and CDR2 SYGVQD (reference sequence). The CDR3 DNA reads TGCGCCAGCAGTGACGGCCCGGGAACTGAAGCTTTCTTT. This encodes CASSDGPGTEAFF.

This chain joins TRBV9 and TRBJ2-7; possible D gene TRBD1, 6 bases. There are 14 residues in the CDR3. Germline V gene data show CDR1 as SGDLS and CDR2 as YYNGEE. Trimming removed 4 bases at V and 5 bases at J, with 16 bases between. The CDR3: CASSPWDTRNEQYF. As DNA, the CDR3 is TGTGCCAGCAGCCCCTGGGACACACGCAACGAGCAGTACTTC.

The chain is built from TRBV28 and TRBJ2-7; TRBD2 is a possible D gene (6 bases). Germline V gene lookup returns CDR1 MDHEN and CDR2 SYDVKM. Trimming took off 4 bases at V and 2 bases at J, with 12 bases between the two ends. CDR3 length: 14 residues. The CDR3 DNA is TGTGCCAGCAGTTCTCGACTAGATCCCTACGAGCAGTACTTC. It codes for CASSSRLDPYEQYF.

A word on this clone: At one end, the junction sequence differs from germline, possibly due to a read error. The chain joins TRBV2 to TRBJ2-1, with 10 nucleotides matching TRBD2. CDR1 SNHLY and CDR2 FYNNEI come from the germline V gene. The CDR3 has 11 amino acids. DNA of the CDR3: TGTGCCAGCAGTCCGGGACTAGCGCAGGTCTTC. Its protein product is CASSPGLAQVF.

This clone showed up just a few times. This chain uses TRBV6-1 with TRBJ1-5, with D hard to call. The germline V gene has CDR1 MNHNS and CDR2 SASEGT. The V gene lost 8 bases and the J gene lost 11 bases, with 13 bases spanning the gap. The CDR3 is 11 amino acids. CDR3 region: CASQQSVAQHF. CDR3 coding DNA: TGTGCCAGCCAACAATCAGTGGCCCAGCATTTT.

This chain links TRBV7-2 with TRBJ2-7; possible D gene TRBD2, 5 bases. The germline CDR1 and CDR2 sequences are SGHTA and FQGNSA. The CDR3 sequence is 14 residues long. V was shortened by 4 bases and J by 4 bases, with 14 bases between the two germline ends. The CDR3 sequence: CASSSPGYPYEQYF. Written as DNA, the CDR3 is TGTGCCAGCAGCTCCCCGGGATACCCTTACGAGCAGTACTTC.

The rearrangement joins TRBV27 to TRBJ2-3; the D is unclear. V was pared by 6 bases and J by 1 base, with 17 bases between. Germline values: CDR1 MNHEY, CDR2 SMNVEV (reference sequence). The CDR3 is 16 amino acids. As DNA, the CDR3 is TGTGCCAGCAGGTTGGGCACAGCTAGGGGCACAGATACGCAGTATTTT. Amino acid sequence: CASRLGTARGTDTQYF.